The 14 T cell receptor beta chains given below trace back to one sample, sequenced in a study of cytomegalovirus exposure and HLA in healthy donors. Primers included in the PCR were 60 Vbeta and 13 Jbeta primers. Method: immunoSEQ multiplex PCR; TCRdb's copy keeps in-frame clones and lacks some. Of 90,000 to 100,000 clones listed, around 76% are singletons. The sequenced material came from PBMCs. The receptors were sampled from a woman aged 55-75 years in good health and CMV-seropositive.

This chain links TRBV10-3 with TRBJ2-2; D possibly corresponds to TRBD2 (6 bases). Per the germline V gene, CDR1 is ENHRY and CDR2 is SYGVKD. Trimming shortened V by 10 bases and J by 4 bases, and 13 bases separated the two germline ends. The CDR3 spans 13 residues. CDR3 residues: CATLRGTTGELFF. The CDR3 DNA sequence: TGTGCCACCCTACGCGGGACCACCGGGGAGCTGTTTTTT.

DNA of the CDR3: TGTGCCAGCTCACGAAGTCAGACTTTAGGCAATGAGCAGTTCTTC. It is translated as CASSRSQTLGNEQFF. The V and J genes are TRBV18 and TRBJ2-1; D gene uncertain. Trimming shortened V by 4 bases and J by 6 bases, and 16 bases separated the two germline ends. CDR3 length: 15 amino acids. Germline V gives CDR1 KGHSH, CDR2 LQKENI.

DNA for the CDR3: TGTGCCAGCAGTCCTACAGGTACGGTTCAGCCCCAGCATTTT. It specifies CASSPTGTVQPQHF. This chain uses TRBV6-5 with TRBJ1-5, with a tentative D call TRBD1 (5 bases). The CDR3 has 14 residues. Trimming pared 5 bases from V and 6 bases from J, leaving 14 bases between. Per the germline V gene, CDR1 is MNHEY and CDR2 is SVGAGI.

This clone was seen more than once but under ten times. This chain links TRBV18 with TRBJ1-1; D not resolved. CDR1 is KGHSH, CDR2 LQKENI, per germline. V dropped 1 base and J dropped 3 bases, with 6 bases sitting between them. The CDR3 consists of 13 residues. CDR3 loop: CASSPQEDTEAFF. For the CDR3, the DNA is TGTGCCAGCTCACCACAGGAGGACACTGAAGCTTTCTTT.

The V gene is TRBV5-4, the J gene TRBJ1-1; D unresolved. V shed 1 base and J shed 1 base, with 8 bases lying between them. CDR1 and CDR2 (germline): SGHNT, YYREEE (reference sequence). The CDR3 has 14 residues. This chain's CDR3 is CASSLMAQNTEAFF. The CDR3 coding sequence is TGTGCCAGCAGCTTGATGGCCCAGAACACTGAAGCTTTCTTT.

The genes are TRBV7-9 and TRBJ1-5; no clear D. Germline CDR1 SEHNR, CDR2 FQNEAQ (reference sequence). The V end was cut by 5 bases, the J end by 7 bases, with 9 bases between. The CDR3 loop spans 12 amino acids. Here the CDR3 DNA reads TGTGCCAGCAGCCCCAGTTGGCAGCCCCAGCATTTT. Encoded protein: CASSPSWQPQHF.

For this clone: Sequence at one end of the junction differs from germline and may be a read error. The chain joins TRBV18 to TRBJ2-1; 7 nucleotides agree with TRBD2. CDR1 and CDR2 (germline): KGHSH, LQKENI. The CDR3 has 15 residues. The CDR3 loop reads CASPREREGHNGQFF. Here the CDR3 DNA reads TGTGCCAGCCCCCGTGAGAGGGAGGGCCACAATGGGCAGTTCTTC.

This chain links TRBV6-6 with TRBJ2-2; 11 bases match TRBD2. After removal of 4 bases from V and 1 base from J, the junction contained 2 bases not matched to a gene. Germline V gene data show CDR1 as MNHNY and CDR2 as SVGAGI (reference sequence). The CDR3 totals 16 residues. CDR3 in amino acids: CASSFGLAGNTGELFF. The DNA of the CDR3 is TGTGCCAGCAGTTTTGGACTAGCGGGGAACACCGGGGAGCTGTTTTTT.

This clone was detected once. This sequence joins TRBV4-1 and TRBJ2-7; 8 bases fit TRBD2. Germline trimming cut 4 bases from V and 2 bases from J; bases unmatched to any gene: 1. The germline gives CDR1 MGHRA, CDR2 YSYEKL. The CDR3 loop spans 13 amino acids. As DNA, the CDR3 is TGCGCCAGCAGCCTTAGCGGGGCCTACGAGCAGTACTTC. It yields the protein CASSLSGAYEQYF.

The V call is TRBV7-3, the J call TRBJ2-5; 9 positions match TRBD2. The CDR3 totals 15 residues. V shed 0 bases and J 5 bases; nucleotides not matched to a gene: 4. The germline gives CDR1 SGHTA, CDR2 FQGTGA. The CDR3 coding sequence is TGTGCCAGCAGCTTAACTAGCGGGAGTTCTGAGACCCAGTACTTC. As protein: CASSLTSGSSETQYF.

The V gene is TRBV30, the J gene TRBJ2-1; 9 nucleotides align to TRBD2. The CDR3 has 13 residues. J was trimmed by 9 bases and V by 2 bases; bases with no gene match: 5. From germline, CDR1 is GTSNPN and CDR2 SVGIG (reference sequence). CDR3 DNA: TGTGCCTGGAGTTTGCTAGCGGGATTTGAGCAGTTCTTC. Amino acid sequence: CAWSLLAGFEQFF. The whole variable domain, filled in from reference TRBV30 and TRBJ2-1, reads SQTIHQWPATLVQPVGSPLSLECTVEGTSNPNLYWYRQAAGRGLQLLFYSVGIGQISSEVPQNLSASRPQDRQFILSSKKLLLSDSGFYLCAWSLLAGFEQFFGPGTRLTVL.

V is TRBV28 and J is TRBJ2-2; TRBD2 agrees at 7 bases. This CDR3 has 16 residues. J gave up 6 bases and V 0 bases, and 7 bases lay outside the gene matches. Germline CDR1 MDHEN, CDR2 SYDVKM. CDR3 sequence: CASSLWGGRTPGELFF. In DNA form, the CDR3 reads TGTGCCAGCAGTTTATGGGGCGGGAGAACACCCGGGGAGCTGTTTTTT.

V gene TRBV10-3 combines with J gene TRBJ2-3; tentatively, D is TRBD2 (6 bases). Germline CDR1 reads ENHRY; CDR2 reads SYGVKD. Trimming cost V 10 bases and J 6 bases, with 11 bases left between them. This CDR3 spans 11 amino acids. This CDR3 reads CATTSYDTQYF. The CDR3 nucleotides read TGTGCCACCACTAGCTACGATACGCAGTATTTT.

The chain links TRBV19 to TRBJ1-5, with 8 bases lining up with TRBD1. The trim removed 7 bases at V and 2 bases at J, leaving 7 bases unmatched. The CDR3 length is 15 residues. Germline lookup yields CDR1 LNHDA and CDR2 SQIVND (reference sequence). CDR3: CASTTGTGRNQPQHF. The DNA of the CDR3 is TGTGCCAGTACCACCGGGACAGGCCGCAATCAGCCCCAGCATTTT.